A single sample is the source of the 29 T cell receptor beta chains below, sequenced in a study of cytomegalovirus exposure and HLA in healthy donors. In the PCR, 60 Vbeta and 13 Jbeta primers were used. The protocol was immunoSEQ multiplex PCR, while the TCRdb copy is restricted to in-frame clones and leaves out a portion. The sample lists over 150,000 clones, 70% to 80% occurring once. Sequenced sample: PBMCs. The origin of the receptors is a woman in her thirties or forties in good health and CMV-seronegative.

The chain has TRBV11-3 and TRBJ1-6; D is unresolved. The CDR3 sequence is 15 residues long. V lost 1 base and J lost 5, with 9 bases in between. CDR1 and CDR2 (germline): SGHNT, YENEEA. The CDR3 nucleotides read TGTGCCAGCAGCTTAGGAACAGAGAATAATTCACCCCTCCACTTT. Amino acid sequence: CASSLGTENNSPLHF.

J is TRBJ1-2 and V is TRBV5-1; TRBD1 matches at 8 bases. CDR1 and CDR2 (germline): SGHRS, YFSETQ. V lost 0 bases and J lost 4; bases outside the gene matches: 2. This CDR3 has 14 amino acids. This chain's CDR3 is CASSLETGVYGYTF. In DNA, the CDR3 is TGCGCCAGCAGCTTGGAGACAGGGGTCTATGGCTACACCTTC. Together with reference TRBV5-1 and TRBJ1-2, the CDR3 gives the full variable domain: KAGVTQTPRYLIKTRGQQVTLSCSPISGHRSVSWYQQTPGQGLQFLFEYFSETQRNKGNFPGRFSGRQFSNSRSEMNVSTLELGDSALYLCASSLETGVYGYTFGSGTRLTVV.

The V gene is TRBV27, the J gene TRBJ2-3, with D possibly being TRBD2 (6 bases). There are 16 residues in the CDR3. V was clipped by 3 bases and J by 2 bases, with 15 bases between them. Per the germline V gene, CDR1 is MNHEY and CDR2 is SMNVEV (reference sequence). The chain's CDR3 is CASSFSRGEYTDTQYF. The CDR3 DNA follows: TGTGCCAGCAGTTTTTCGCGCGGGGAGTACACAGATACGCAGTATTTT.

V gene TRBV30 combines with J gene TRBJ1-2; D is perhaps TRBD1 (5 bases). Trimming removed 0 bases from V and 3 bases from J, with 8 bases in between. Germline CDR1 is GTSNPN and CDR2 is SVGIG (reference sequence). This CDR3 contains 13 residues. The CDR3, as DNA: TGTGCCTGGAGTGTAAACAGGTACTATGGCTACACCTTC. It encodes CAWSVNRYYGYTF.

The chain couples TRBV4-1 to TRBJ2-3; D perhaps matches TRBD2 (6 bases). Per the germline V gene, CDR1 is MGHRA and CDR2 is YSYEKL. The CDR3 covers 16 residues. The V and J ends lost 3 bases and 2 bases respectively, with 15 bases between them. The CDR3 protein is CASSQPTGGTTDTQYF. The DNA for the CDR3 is TGCGCCAGCAGCCAGCCCACCGGGGGAACCACAGATACGCAGTATTTT.

The chain's CDR3 is CATCGGTGGTEAFF. The CDR3 DNA reads as TGTGCCACCTGCGGGGGGACAGGGGGGACTGAAGCTTTCTTT. The chain employs TRBV25-1 and TRBJ1-1, with 11 bases identical to TRBD1. Germline V lookup: CDR1 MGHDK, CDR2 SYGVNS. The CDR3 is made up of 14 amino acids. Trimming took 10 bases from V and 5 from J; bases not matched to a gene: 9. The whole variable domain, remainder taken from reference TRBV25-1 and TRBJ1-1, is EADIYQTPRYLVIGTGKKITLECSQTMGHDKMYWYQQDPGMELHLIHYSYGVNSTEKGDLSSESTVSRIRTEHFPLTLESARPSHTSQYLCATCGGTGGTEAFFGQGTRLTVV.

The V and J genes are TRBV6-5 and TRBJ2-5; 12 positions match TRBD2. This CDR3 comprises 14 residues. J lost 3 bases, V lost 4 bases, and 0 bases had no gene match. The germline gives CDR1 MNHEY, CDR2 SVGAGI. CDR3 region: CASSSSGGEETQYF. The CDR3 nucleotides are TGTGCCAGCAGTTCTAGCGGGGGGGAAGAGACCCAGTACTTC.

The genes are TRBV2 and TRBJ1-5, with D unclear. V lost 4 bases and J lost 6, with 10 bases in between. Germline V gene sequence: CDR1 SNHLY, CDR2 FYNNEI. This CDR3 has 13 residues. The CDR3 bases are TGTGCCAGCAGTGTACGGGAAGGTCAGCCCCAGCATTTT. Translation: CASSVREGQPQHF.

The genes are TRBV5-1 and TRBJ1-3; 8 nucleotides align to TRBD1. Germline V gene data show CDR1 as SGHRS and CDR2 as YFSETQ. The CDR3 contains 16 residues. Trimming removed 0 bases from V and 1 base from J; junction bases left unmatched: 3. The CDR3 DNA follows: TGCGCCAGCAGCTTGGGCAGGGGGCCGTCTGGAAACACCATATATTTT. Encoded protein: CASSLGRGPSGNTIYF.

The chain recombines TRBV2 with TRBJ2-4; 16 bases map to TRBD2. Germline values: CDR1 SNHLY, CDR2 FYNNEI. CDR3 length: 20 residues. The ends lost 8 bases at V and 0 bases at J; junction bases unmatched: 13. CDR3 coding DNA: TGTGCCAGCGGCCCGGGACTAGCGGGAGGGCCACATCAAGCCAAAAACATTCAGTACTTC. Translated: CASGPGLAGGPHQAKNIQYF.

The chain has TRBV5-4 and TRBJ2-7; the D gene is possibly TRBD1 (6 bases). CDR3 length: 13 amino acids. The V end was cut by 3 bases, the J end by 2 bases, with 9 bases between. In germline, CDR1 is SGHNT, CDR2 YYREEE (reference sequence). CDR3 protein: CASSSDRAYEQYF. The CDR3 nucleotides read TGTGCCAGCAGCTCGGACAGAGCCTACGAGCAGTACTTC.

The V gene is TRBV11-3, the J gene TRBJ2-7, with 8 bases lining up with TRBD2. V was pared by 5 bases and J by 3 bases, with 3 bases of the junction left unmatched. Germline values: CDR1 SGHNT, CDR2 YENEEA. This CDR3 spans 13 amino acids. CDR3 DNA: TGTGCCAGCAGCACCGGGACTAGCTACGAGCAGTACTTC. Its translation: CASSTGTSYEQYF.

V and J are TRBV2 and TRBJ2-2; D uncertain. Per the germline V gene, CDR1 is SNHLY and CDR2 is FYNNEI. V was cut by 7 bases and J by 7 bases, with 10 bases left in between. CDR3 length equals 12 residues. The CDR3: CASKVEVGELFF. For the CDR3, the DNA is TGTGCCAGCAAGGTAGAGGTCGGGGAGCTGTTTTTT.

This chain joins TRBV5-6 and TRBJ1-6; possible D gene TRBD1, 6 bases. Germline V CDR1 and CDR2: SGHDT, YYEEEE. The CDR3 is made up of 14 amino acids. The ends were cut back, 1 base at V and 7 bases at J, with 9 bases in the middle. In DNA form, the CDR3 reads TGTGCCAGCAGCTTGCAGGGGCGCAATTCACCCCTCCACTTT. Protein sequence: CASSLQGRNSPLHF.

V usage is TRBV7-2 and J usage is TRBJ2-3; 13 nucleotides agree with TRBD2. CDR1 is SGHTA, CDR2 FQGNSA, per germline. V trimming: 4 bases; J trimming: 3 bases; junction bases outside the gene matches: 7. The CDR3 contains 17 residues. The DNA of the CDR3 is TGTGCCAGCAGCTCCGGACTAGCGGGAGCACCTACAGATACGCAGTATTTT. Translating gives CASSSGLAGAPTDTQYF.

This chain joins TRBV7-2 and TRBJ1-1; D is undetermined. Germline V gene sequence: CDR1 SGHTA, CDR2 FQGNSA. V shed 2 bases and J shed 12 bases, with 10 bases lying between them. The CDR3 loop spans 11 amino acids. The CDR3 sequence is CASSLPQRTFF. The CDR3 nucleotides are TGTGCCAGCAGCTTACCGCAGAGGACTTTCTTT.

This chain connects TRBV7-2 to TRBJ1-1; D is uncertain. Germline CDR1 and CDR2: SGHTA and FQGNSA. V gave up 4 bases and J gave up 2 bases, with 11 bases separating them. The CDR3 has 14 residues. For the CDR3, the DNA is TGTGCCAGCAGCTCCGGGATGATCAACACTGAAGCTTTCTTT. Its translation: CASSSGMINTEAFF. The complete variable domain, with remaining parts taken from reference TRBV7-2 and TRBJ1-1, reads GAGVSQSPSNKVTEKGKDVELRCDPISGHTALYWYRQSLGQGLEFLIYFQGNSAPDKSGLPSDRFSAERTGGSVSTLTIQRTQQEDSAVYLCASSSGMINTEAFFGQGTRLTVV.

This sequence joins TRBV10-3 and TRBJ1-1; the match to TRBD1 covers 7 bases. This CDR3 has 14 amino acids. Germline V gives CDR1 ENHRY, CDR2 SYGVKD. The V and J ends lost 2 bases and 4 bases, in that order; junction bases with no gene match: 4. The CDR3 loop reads CAISETTGSTEAFF. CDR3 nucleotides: TGTGCCATCAGTGAGACGACAGGGTCCACTGAAGCTTTCTTT.

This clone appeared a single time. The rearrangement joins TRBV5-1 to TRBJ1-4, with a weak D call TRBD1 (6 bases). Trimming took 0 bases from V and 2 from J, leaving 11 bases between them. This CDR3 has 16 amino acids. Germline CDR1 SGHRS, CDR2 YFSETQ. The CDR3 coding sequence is TGCGCCAGCAGCTTGGTGGCAGGGGTTACTAATGAAAAACTGTTTTTT. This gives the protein CASSLVAGVTNEKLFF.

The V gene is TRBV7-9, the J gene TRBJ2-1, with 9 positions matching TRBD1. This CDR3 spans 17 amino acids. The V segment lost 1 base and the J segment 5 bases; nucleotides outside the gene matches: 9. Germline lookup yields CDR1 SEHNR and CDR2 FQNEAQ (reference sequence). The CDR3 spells CASSLVTGGFVDNEQFF. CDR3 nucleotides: TGTGCCAGCAGCTTAGTCACAGGGGGCTTTGTTGACAATGAGCAGTTCTTC.

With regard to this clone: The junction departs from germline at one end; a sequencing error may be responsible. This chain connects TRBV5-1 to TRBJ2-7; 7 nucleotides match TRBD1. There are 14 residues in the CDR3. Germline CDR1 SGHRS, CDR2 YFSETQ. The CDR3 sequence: CAGSAGQELKKQYF. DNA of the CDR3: TGCGCCGGCAGCGCCGGACAGGAACTTAAAAAGCAGTACTTC. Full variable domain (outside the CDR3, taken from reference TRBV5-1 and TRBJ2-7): KAGVTQTPRYLIKTRGQQVTLSCSPISGHRSVSWYQQTPGQGLQFLFEYFSETQRNKGNFPGRFSGRQFSNSRSEMNVSTLELGDSALYLCAGSAGQELKKQYFGPGTRLTVT.

CDR3: CATLRDRATYEQYF. CDR3 DNA sequence: TGTGCCACCCTACGGGACAGGGCTACCTACGAGCAGTACTTC. The chain carries TRBV10-3 and TRBJ2-7; 9 bases match TRBD1. The ends lost 10 bases at V and 2 bases at J; junction bases unmatched: 9. CDR3 length: 14 residues. Germline V gene lookup returns CDR1 ENHRY and CDR2 SYGVKD.

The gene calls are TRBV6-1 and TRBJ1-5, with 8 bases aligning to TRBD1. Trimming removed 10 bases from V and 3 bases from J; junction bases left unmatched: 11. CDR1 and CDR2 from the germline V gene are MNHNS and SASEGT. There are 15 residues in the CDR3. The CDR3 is CAIRTTGVINQPQHF. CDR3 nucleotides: TGTGCCATCCGAACGACAGGGGTGATCAATCAGCCCCAGCATTTT.

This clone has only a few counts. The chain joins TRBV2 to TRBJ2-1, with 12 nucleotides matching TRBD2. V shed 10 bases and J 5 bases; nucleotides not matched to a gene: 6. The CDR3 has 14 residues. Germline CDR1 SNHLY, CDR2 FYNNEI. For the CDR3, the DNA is TGTGCCACCCTAGCGGGAGGGTTAAACAATGAGCAGTTCTTC. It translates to CATLAGGLNNEQFF.

The CDR3 DNA follows: TGTGCCAGCAGTGACGCGGGCGGGAGTGGGAATGAGCAGTTCTTC. This sequence encodes CASSDAGGSGNEQFF. This chain connects TRBV2 to TRBJ2-1; 7 nucleotides agree with TRBD2. This CDR3 is 15 amino acids long. Germline V CDR1 and CDR2: SNHLY, FYNNEI. Germline trimming cut 3 bases from V and 7 bases from J; bases unmatched to any gene: 9.

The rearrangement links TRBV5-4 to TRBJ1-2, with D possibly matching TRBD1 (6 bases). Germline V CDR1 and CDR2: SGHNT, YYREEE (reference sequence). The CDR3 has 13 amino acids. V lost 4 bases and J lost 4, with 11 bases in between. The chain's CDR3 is CASSIDRLYGYTF. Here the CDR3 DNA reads TGTGCCAGCAGCATCGACAGGCTCTATGGCTACACCTTC. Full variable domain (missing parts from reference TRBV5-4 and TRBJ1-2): ETGVTQSPTHLIKTRGQQVTLRCSSQSGHNTVSWYQQALGQGPQFIFQYYREEENGRGNFPPRFSGLQFPNYSSELNVNALELDDSALYLCASSIDRLYGYTFGSGTRLTVV.

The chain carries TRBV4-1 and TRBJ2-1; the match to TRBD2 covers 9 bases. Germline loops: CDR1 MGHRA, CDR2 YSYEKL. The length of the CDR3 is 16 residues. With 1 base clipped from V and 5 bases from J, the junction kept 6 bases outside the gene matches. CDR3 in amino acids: CASSQATSGPHNEQFF. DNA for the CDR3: TGCGCCAGCAGCCAAGCGACTAGCGGCCCGCACAATGAGCAGTTCTTC.

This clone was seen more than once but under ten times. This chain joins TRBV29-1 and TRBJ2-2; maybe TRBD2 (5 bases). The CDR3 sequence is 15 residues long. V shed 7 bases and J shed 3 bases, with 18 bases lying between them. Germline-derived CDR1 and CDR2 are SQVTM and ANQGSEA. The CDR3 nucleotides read TGCAGCGCATACCCAGCGGAGCGGCACACCGGGGAGCTGTTTTTT. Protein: CSAYPAERHTGELFF.

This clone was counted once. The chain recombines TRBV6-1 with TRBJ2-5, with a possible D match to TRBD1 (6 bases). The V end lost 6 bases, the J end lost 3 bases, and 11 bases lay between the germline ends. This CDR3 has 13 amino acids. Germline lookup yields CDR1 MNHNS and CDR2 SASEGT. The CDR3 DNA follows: TGTGCCAGCAGGGACACAGGGAAAGAGACCCAGTACTTC. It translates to CASRDTGKETQYF.